A single sample gave rise to the 32 T cell receptor beta chains below, sequenced in a study of tumor-infiltrating lymphocytes in primary liver carcinoma. DNA and RNA were both co-extracted from approximately 20-30 mg of bulk tissue that had not been sorted. The input was 500 ng total RNA; TCR beta cDNA was made from it with a constant-region primer. Modified slightly, ARM-PCR produced TCR beta libraries over three nested multiplex PCR rounds. Two initial PCR rounds of approximately 10 cycles each paired TRBV1-TRBV30 forward primers with a C-beta reverse primer. A single record per CDR3 protein comes from TCRdb applying MiXCR to the multiplex PCR reads. The sample has tens of thousands of distinct CDR3 sequences, approximately 70% seen once. Material for sequencing was liver tumor tissue from sampling region 1. Subset indicated: tumor region T1, superior pole. The receptors come from a man in his forties with primary liver carcinoma and hepatitis B virus infection.

The CDR3 sequence: CASSMSVGISYEQYF. The CDR3 region has the DNA TGTGCCAGCAGCATGTCTGTGGGGATATCCTACGAGCAGTACTTC. This sequence joins TRBV11-2 and TRBJ2-7, with D unclear. The CDR3 runs 15 residues. Germline lookup yields CDR1 SGHAT and CDR2 FQNNGV. Trimming pared 5 bases from V and 1 base from J, leaving 15 bases between.

J is TRBJ2-2 and V is TRBV28; possible D gene TRBD1, 6 bases. From germline, CDR1 is MDHEN and CDR2 SYDVKM. Trimming stripped 9 bases from V and 9 bases from J, with 23 bases between. The CDR3 is made up of 15 amino acids. The CDR3 protein is CASSLTGSGARELFF. CDR3 nucleotides: TGTGCCAGTTCATTAACAGGGTCGGGCGCCCGGGAGCTGTTTTTT.

In regard to this clonotype: At one end the junction does not follow the germline gene, possibly because of a read error. The chain combines TRBV28 with TRBJ2-3; TRBD1 is a possible D gene (6 bases). The CDR3 extends over 15 amino acids. Germline CDR1 MDHEN, CDR2 SYDVKM. CDR3: CANIDRGWGTDTQYF. The CDR3 DNA is TGTGCCAACATCGATAGGGGGTGGGGCACAGATACACAGTATTTT.

This clonotype was observed many times. The chain links TRBV7-9 to TRBJ2-1, with TRBD1 identical over 7 bases. The CDR3 loop spans 14 amino acids. The ends lost 2 bases at V and 7 bases at J; junction bases unmatched: 5. CDR1 and CDR2 (germline): SEHNR, FQNEAQ (reference sequence). CDR3 protein: CASSLNTGENEQFF. Here the CDR3 DNA reads TGTGCCAGCAGCTTAAATACAGGGGAAAATGAGCAGTTCTTC. The full variable domain, its missing parts supplied by reference TRBV7-9 and TRBJ2-1, is DTGVSQNPRHKITKRGQNVTFRCDPISEHNRLYWYRQTLGQGPEFLTYFQNEAQLEKSRLLSDRFSAERPKGSFSTLEIQRTEQGDSAMYLCASSLNTGENEQFFGPGTRLTVL.

About this clonotype itself: A much more abundant neighbour one base away suggests this may be a read error. The conserved phenylalanine or tryptophan normally closing the CDR3 is absent here, so this likely arose from a read error. This chain uses TRBV30 with TRBJ2-1; 8 bases fit TRBD1. The germline CDR1 and CDR2 sequences are GTSNPN and SVGIG (reference sequence). V was pared by 0 bases and J by 2 bases, with 0 bases of the junction left unmatched. This CDR3 spans 14 amino acids. The CDR3: CAWSVQGAYNEQFL. CDR3 bases: TGTGCCTGGAGTGTACAGGGGGCCTACAATGAGCAGTTCCTC.

In regard to this clonotype: A junction boundary mismatches the germline segment, possibly from a read error. The chain carries TRBV29-1 and TRBJ2-2; the match to TRBD1 covers 8 bases. Germline CDR1 is SQVTM and CDR2 is ANQGSEA. The CDR3 consists of 15 residues. Written as DNA, the CDR3 is TGCAGCGCTAAAGGGGGACAGGTGAACACCCGGGAGCTGTTTTTT. The encoded protein is CSAKGGQVNTRELFF.

The table lists this clonotype with many counts. The chain links TRBV7-2 to TRBJ2-6; no firm D call. The germline V gene encodes CDR1 SGHTA and CDR2 FQGNSA. With 3 bases removed from V and 0 bases from J, the gap between germline ends came to 6 bases. This CDR3 comprises 15 residues. The CDR3 reads CASSLFSSGANVLTF. CDR3 coding DNA: TGTGCCAGCAGCTTGTTTAGCTCTGGGGCCAACGTCCTGACTTTC.

The V and J genes are TRBV11-2 and TRBJ1-2; 7 bases are shared with TRBD1. Trimming at V came to 5 bases and at J to 6 bases, leaving 9 bases not matched to a gene. The CDR3 loop spans 14 amino acids. Per the germline V gene, CDR1 is SGHAT and CDR2 is FQNNGV. The CDR3 coding sequence is TGTGCCAGCAGCCGGGCCGACAGGGACCATGGCTACACCTTC. As protein: CASSRADRDHGYTF.

This clonotype showed up just a few times. This chain connects TRBV28 to TRBJ1-2, with 8 positions matching TRBD1. The junction had 8 bases not matched to a gene; V was cut back by 7 bases and J by 4 bases. The CDR3 loop spans 14 amino acids. CDR1 is MDHEN and CDR2 is SYDVKM in the germline V gene. CDR3 DNA: TGTGCCAGCAACGGACAGGGAAGGAGCTATGGCTACACCTTC. Protein sequence: CASNGQGRSYGYTF.

The count of this clonotype is one. The final CDR3 position lacks the conserved phenylalanine or tryptophan, pointing to a likely read error. The rearrangement joins TRBV5-1 to TRBJ1-1; D is perhaps TRBD1 (6 bases). Looked up from germline, CDR1 is SGHRS and CDR2 is YFSETQ. CDR3 length: 14 amino acids. CDR3 amino acids: CASSLDSMNTEAFI. The CDR3 DNA follows: TGCGCCAGCAGTTTGGACAGCATGAACACTGAAGCTTTCATT.

This chain uses TRBV2 with TRBJ1-5, with 7 nucleotides matching TRBD1. Germline-derived CDR1 and CDR2 are SNHLY and FYNNEI. The CDR3 is 15 amino acids. Trimming cost V 10 bases and J 2 bases; bases outside gene matches: 11. For the CDR3, the DNA is TGTGCCAACACTAGGGGGCGCGTCGGCAATCAGCCCCAGCATTTT. Protein product: CANTRGRVGNQPQHF.

Notes on this clonotype: A single base separates this from a much larger clone, so it may be a read error. V usage is TRBV30 and J usage is TRBJ2-2; TRBD1 agrees at 9 bases. This CDR3 is 14 amino acids long. The germline gives CDR1 GTSNPN, CDR2 SVGIG (reference sequence). Germline trimming cut 2 bases from V and 9 bases from J; bases unmatched to any gene: 7. The CDR3 nucleotides are TGTGCCTGGAGTCCGGGGACAGGGACCTGGGAGCTGTTTTTT. Translating it yields CAWSPGTGTWELFF.

The V and J genes are TRBV28 and TRBJ2-7, with D tentatively TRBD1 or TRBD2 (5 bases each). The germline gives CDR1 MDHEN, CDR2 SYDVKM. The CDR3 loop spans 15 amino acids. Deletions cut 2 bases from V and 5 bases from J, with 16 bases between. In DNA, the CDR3 is TGTGCCAGCAGTTTAGGGTGGGACGGTAGTCACGAGCAGTACTTC. It yields the protein CASSLGWDGSHEQYF.

Turning to this clonotype: In this CDR3 the conserved last residue, phenylalanine or tryptophan, is missing, so a read error is likely. This chain connects TRBV12-3 or TRBV12-4 to TRBJ1-1; D is unresolved. The CDR3 is 14 amino acids. CDR3 sequence (DNA): TGCGCCAGCAGCCTAGCCCATCTTAGCACTAAAGCTTTCGTT. Amino acid sequence: CASSLAHLSTKAFV.

The sample holds one count of this clonotype. An end of the junction differs from the germline gene, which may be a read error. The V and J genes are TRBV29-1 and TRBJ2-1; 12 bases match TRBD2. The CDR3 has 15 amino acids. Germline CDR1 is SQVTM and CDR2 is ANQGSEA. The CDR3 DNA reads as TGCAGCCTTAGACTAGCGGGAGCCTTTGACCATGAGCAGTTATTC. It specifies CSLRLAGAFDHEQLF.

In the case of this clonotype: Since no conserved phenylalanine or tryptophan closes the CDR3, a read error is the likely cause. The chain uses TRBV29-1 and TRBJ2-1; D is unclear. The CDR3 is 14 amino acids. Germline V CDR1 and CDR2: SQVTM, ANQGSEA. For the CDR3, the DNA is TGCAACGTTGCCCGGACGCCTCAATTCAATGAGCAGTTCTTA. It translates to CNVARTPQFNEQFL.

There are many counts of this clonotype. The CDR3 here is CAISEGQGSYEQYF. CDR3 sequence (DNA): TGTGCCATCAGTGAGGGACAGGGGTCCTACGAGCAGTACTTC. V is TRBV10-3 and J is TRBJ2-7; 9 bases align to TRBD1. From germline, CDR1 is ENHRY and CDR2 SYGVKD. This CDR3 is built from 14 residues. The ends lost 2 bases at V and 1 base at J; junction bases unmatched: 0.

This sequence joins TRBV5-4 and TRBJ2-5; D is perhaps TRBD2 (5 bases). V was pared by 4 bases and J by 4 bases, with 14 bases between. Germline V gives CDR1 SGHNT, CDR2 YYREEE (reference sequence). CDR3 length equals 14 residues. CDR3 sequence reads: CASSRGWRLETQYF. The CDR3 DNA reads TGTGCCAGCAGCCGGGGATGGCGGCTAGAGACCCAGTACTTC.

The count of this clonotype is one. A read error may account for a junction end that differs from germline. CDR3 region: CASSFSYEQYF. The CDR3 coding sequence is TGCGCCAGCAGCTTCTCCTACGAACAGTACTTC. V usage is TRBV5-1 and J usage is TRBJ2-7; no firm D call. This CDR3 is 11 amino acids long. Germline V gene sequence: CDR1 SGHRS, CDR2 YFSETQ.

The chain links TRBV12-3 or TRBV12-4 to TRBJ2-7; 7 bases map to TRBD1. The CDR3 length is 12 residues. Trimming cost V 8 bases and J 8 bases; bases outside gene matches: 9. As DNA, the CDR3 is TGTGCCAGCTCGATAGGGGGCTGCAAGCAGTACTTC. The encoded protein is CASSIGGCKQYF.

As for this clonotype: Germline is not matched at one junction end, which may reflect a read error. The chain combines TRBV4-2 with TRBJ2-2; D is uncertain. Per germline, CDR1 LGHNA and CDR2 YNFKEQ. The length of the CDR3 is 14 residues. Here the CDR3 reads CAGSQEGNAGELFF. The DNA for the CDR3 is TGTGCCGGCAGCCAAGAAGGAAACGCCGGGGAGCTGTTTTTT.

To note about this clonotype: Its ends do not fully match the called genes, so a read error is possible. The chain links TRBV2 to TRBJ1-5; D unclear. The CDR3 runs 15 residues. Germline V CDR1 and CDR2: SNHLY, FYNNEI. Here the CDR3 reads CASSENAGYNRPQHF. CDR3 nucleotides: TGTGCCAGCAGTGAAAATGCGGGTTACAATCGGCCCCAGCATTTT.

Of note for this clonotype: A junction end diverges from the germline sequence, so it may reflect a read error. V usage is TRBV6-6 and J usage is TRBJ1-4; tentative D call: TRBD1 (5 bases). Germline loops: CDR1 MNHNY, CDR2 SVGAGI (reference sequence). This CDR3 is 16 amino acids long. In DNA form, the CDR3 reads TGTGTCAGCAGTATCGGGGGACGCCGGGGAGAAGAAAAACTGTTTTTT. It specifies CVSSIGGRRGEEKLFF.

Comments on this clonotype: Mismatch with germline at one junction end may stem from a read error. V and J are TRBV10-3 and TRBJ2-3; D uncertain. The CDR3 contains 13 residues. The germline gives CDR1 ENHRY, CDR2 SYGVKD. The CDR3, as DNA: TGTGCTATCAGTGAAGACGCCACAGATATGCAGTATTTT. Translation: CAISEDATDMQYF.

The table lists this clonotype with many counts. The chain employs TRBV18 and TRBJ2-1, with 11 bases that match TRBD2. J gave up 1 base and V 3 bases, and 5 bases lay outside the gene matches. The CDR3 length is 17 residues. Germline V gives CDR1 KGHSH, CDR2 LQKENI. CDR3 sequence (DNA): TGTGCCAGCTCACCTACGACTAGCGGGGTTTCCTACAATGAGCAGTTCTTC. Amino acid sequence: CASSPTTSGVSYNEQFF.

This clonotype has more than one count but fewer than ten. A read error may be the cause here, since a much bigger clone is one base away. This chain joins TRBV4-1 and TRBJ2-1, with a tentative D call TRBD2 (5 bases). V lost 4 bases and J lost 4, with 14 bases in between. Germline assignment: CDR1 MGHRA and CDR2 YSYEKL. The CDR3 spans 15 residues. CDR3 residues: CASSRVSVPYNEQFF. As DNA, the CDR3 is TGCGCCAGCAGCCGAGTTAGCGTGCCGTACAATGAGCAGTTCTTC.

Of note for this clonotype: An end of the junction differs from the germline gene, which may be a read error. The V call is TRBV11-3, the J call TRBJ2-1; D gene uncertain. The germline gives CDR1 SGHNT, CDR2 YENEEA. The CDR3 spans 13 residues. The CDR3 coding sequence is TGTGCTAGCAGCCCTCGTGACAAGGGCGGGCAGTTCTTC. The encoded protein is CASSPRDKGGQFF.

This clonotype has only one observation. One end of the junction is discordant with germline, which a read error may explain. The rearrangement links TRBV7-9 to TRBJ2-7, with 9 positions matching TRBD1. The CDR3 is 14 residues long. Germline CDR1 and CDR2: SEHNR and FQNEAQ (reference sequence). In DNA form, the CDR3 reads TGTGCCAGTAAAGGGACAGGGTATACTTACGAACAGTACTTC. It is translated as CASKGTGYTYEQYF.

The chain employs TRBV6-5 and TRBJ1-1; D gene ambiguous. Germline V lookup: CDR1 MNHEY, CDR2 SVGAGI. The CDR3 is 13 amino acids. Deletions cut 0 bases from V and 6 bases from J, with 8 bases between. In DNA form, the CDR3 reads TGTGCCAGCAGTTACTCGAACGAGGCTGAAGCTTTCTTT. It translates to CASSYSNEAEAFF.

Of note for this clonotype: No conserved phenylalanine or tryptophan is present at the end of the CDR3, so a read error is the likely explanation. It is unclear where the CDR3 begins or ends on the DNA, so no DNA is shown, and the CDR3 is as TCRdb lists it. The chain links TRBV5-6 to TRBJ1-5; no DNA check was done on the table's D call, TRBD1. Counting both end residues, the CDR3 totals 16 amino acids. Germline V gives CDR1 SGHDT, CDR2 YYEEEE. The CDR3 protein is CASSLGQGGTNQPQHS.

In the case of this clonotype: A read error may be the cause here, since a much bigger clone is one base away. The chain couples TRBV12-3 or TRBV12-4 to TRBJ1-5, with 8 nucleotides matching TRBD1. CDR3 length: 14 amino acids. CDR3 region: CTSNLGQVNQPQHF. DNA of the CDR3: TGTACCAGCAACCTGGGACAGGTCAATCAGCCCCAGCATTTT.

On this clonotype: A junction boundary mismatches the germline segment, possibly from a read error. J is TRBJ2-3 and V is TRBV29-1, with 7 bases lining up with TRBD2. The germline gives CDR1 SQVTM, CDR2 ANQGSEA. The CDR3 is made up of 14 amino acids. Here the CDR3 reads CSVGGTGSRDAQYF. The CDR3 bases are TGCAGCGTCGGGGGGACGGGCTCGAGAGATGCGCAGTATTTT.